These T cell receptor beta chains were read from a single sample in a study of identical twins. MiXCR was run by TCRdb on the 5' RACE reads, yielding one entry per CDR3 protein. The sample consists of some 500,000 distinct CDR3 sequences, 9.5% to 10% of them appearing once. These data also formed part of another study, on yellow fever vaccine responses in identical twins.

The sequencing sample was made of PBMCs. The receptors derive from a young woman in good health. Each CDR3 is given without its conserved first and last residue. Clone size appears in some rows only: once, few, many, or a class for an expanded clone.

J: TRBJ1-2; V: TRBV10-3; size: many; CDR3: AISESYDYGYT
J: TRBJ2-3; V: TRBV4-3; size: .; CDR3: ASSQDLGGTTHADTQY
J: TRBJ1-4; V: TRBV5-1; size: .; CDR3: ASSLQGANEKLF
J: TRBJ2-7; V: TRBV4-3; size: .; CDR3: ASSQGPRVHEQY
J: TRBJ2-3; V: TRBV11-2; size: many; CDR3: ASSYRDGDTQY
J: TRBJ2-1; V: TRBV29-1; size: .; CDR3: SVEDPVNGFQEQF
J: TRBJ2-1; V: TRBV29-1; size: .; CDR3: SVGASSLEQF
J: TRBJ2-1; V: TRBV20-1; size: many; CDR3: SASSGDPYNEQF
J: TRBJ2-1; V: TRBV6-2/TRBV6-3; size: many; CDR3: ASQLSSYNEQF
J: TRBJ1-1; V: TRBV4-3; size: .; CDR3: ASSQDRTDNTEAF
J: TRBJ1-5; V: TRBV6-5; size: .; CDR3: ASSWAEGQPQH
J: TRBJ1-4; V: TRBV9; size: few; CDR3: ASSPGQHHEKLF
J: TRBJ2-1; V: TRBV7-9; size: few; CDR3: ASSLGTHGRAGNEQF
J: TRBJ1-1; V: TRBV12-3/TRBV12-4; size: once; CDR3: ASSLHRPPETEAF
J: TRBJ2-1; V: TRBV28; size: .; CDR3: ASSLKSQGF
J: TRBJ2-6; V: TRBV10-3; size: .; CDR3: AISAGTGAGGANVLT
J: TRBJ1-1; V: TRBV20-1; size: .; CDR3: SAREAGATEAF
J: TRBJ2-1; V: TRBV19; size: .; CDR3: ASSMLAVAGNEQF
J: TRBJ2-3; V: TRBV5-6; size: .; CDR3: ASSLVRDRGPDTQY
J: TRBJ2-7; V: TRBV3-1; size: few; CDR3: ASSQDHTGSSYEQY
J: TRBJ1-2; V: TRBV18; size: .; CDR3: ATMKDSNYGYT
J: TRBJ1-1; V: TRBV29-1; size: .; CDR3: STANTEAF
J: TRBJ2-5; V: TRBV4-1; size: many; CDR3: ASSQDRGVSKTQY
J: TRBJ2-5; V: TRBV20-1; size: many; CDR3: SASSSKETQY
J: TRBJ2-1; V: TRBV6-2/TRBV6-3; size: many; CDR3: ASSYSIVTSGRAAYNEQF
J: TRBJ2-5; V: TRBV4-2; size: few; CDR3: ASSQGGTETQY
J: TRBJ1-6; V: TRBV6-1; size: .; CDR3: ASTITLTGGASPLH
J: TRBJ2-1; V: TRBV20-1; size: many; CDR3: SASLPTYNEQF
J: TRBJ2-5; V: TRBV9; size: few; CDR3: ASSVSSAVGGTQY
J: TRBJ2-3; V: TRBV20-1; size: many; CDR3: SARDGRASTDTQY
J: TRBJ2-7; V: TRBV27; size: many; CDR3: ASSLIGAPYEQY
J: TRBJ2-3; V: TRBV23-1; size: .; CDR3: ASSLKPDLTADTQY
J: TRBJ2-1; V: TRBV5-1; size: few; CDR3: ASSHGLATSYNEQF
J: TRBJ2-5; V: TRBV10-3; size: few; CDR3: AISDQILGQDRGQETQY
J: TRBJ2-5; V: TRBV6-5; size: many; CDR3: ASSYASQETQY
J: TRBJ2-2; V: TRBV5-1; size: few; CDR3: ASSTASGRTGELF
J: TRBJ2-7; V: TRBV28; size: .; CDR3: ASSRQGTPSYEQY
J: TRBJ2-1; V: TRBV7-2; size: few; CDR3: ASSSAGRTKVNEQF
J: TRBJ2-1; V: TRBV5-1; size: few; CDR3: ASSLVMSASNEQF
J: TRBJ2-3; V: TRBV4-3; size: .; CDR3: ASSQGTGDYTDTQY
J: TRBJ2-1; V: TRBV20-1; size: .; CDR3: RLVGGNEQF
J: TRBJ2-2; V: TRBV12-3/TRBV12-4; size: few; CDR3: ASSLVEEAGELF
J: TRBJ2-2; V: TRBV24-1; size: few; CDR3: ATSGGGATNTGELF
J: TRBJ1-3; V: TRBV3-1; size: .; CDR3: ASSQVSGARRTIY
J: TRBJ2-3; V: TRBV6-1; size: .; CDR3: ASSDTGGHGTDTQY
J: TRBJ2-5; V: TRBV27; size: few; CDR3: ASSLLGGPYYETQY
J: TRBJ2-5; V: TRBV7-6; size: few; CDR3: ASSLELVAQETQY
J: TRBJ2-7; V: TRBV29-1; size: .; CDR3: SVSGGQPSYEQY
J: TRBJ2-1; V: TRBV4-3; size: few; CDR3: ASSQSTARGGNEQF
J: TRBJ2-1; V: TRBV3-1; size: many; CDR3: ASSQGSGLFNEQF
J: TRBJ2-2; V: TRBV12-3/TRBV12-4; size: many; CDR3: ASSPRGVNTGELF